Listed below are T cell receptor beta chains from one sample, sequenced in a study of blood T cell repertoires in COVID-19. Data came from immunoSEQ multiplex PCR; TCRdb stores just in-frame clones and leaves some out. The sample lists a few hundred thousand clones; over 65% were seen once. Source material: peripheral blood. The origin of the receptors is a woman older than 75 with acute or convalescent COVID-19. The conserved cysteine and the conserved F or W are not part of the CDR3 here.

>TRBJ1-6|TRBV6-5
ASRKGQVWDSPLH
>TRBJ1-3|TRBV19
ASSIGLLSGNTIY
>TRBJ2-2|TRBV3-1/TRBV3-2
ASSQGRTQFAGELF
>TRBJ1-1|TRBV6-5
ASSYGQGINTEAF
>TRBJ2-7|TRBV29-1
SVEEPLRKGQGGVYEQY
>TRBJ2-7|TRBV15
ATSRDLIGAAYEQY
>TRBJ1-3|TRBV28
ASSPIVGNTIY
>TRBJ2-7|TRBV27
ASSLWGGSEQY
>TRBJ1-1|TRBV19
ASRAGVNTEAF
>TRBJ2-5|TRBV9
ASSPRTSGTQY
>TRBJ2-5|TRBV11-2
ASSLAGMGSETQY
>TRBJ1-4|TRBV28
ASSPLGTGGGDEKLF
>TRBJ2-3|TRBV5-1
ASSPEGTSGRSTDTQY
>TRBJ2-7|TRBV11-2
ASSLEVTRGPYEQY
>TRBJ2-7|TRBV5-1
ASSLGNRGLGEQY
>TRBJ2-7|TRBV18
ASSPPGQGTYEQY
>TRBJ2-7|TRBV14
ASSQIRGAEQY
>TRBJ1-1|TRBV3-1/TRBV3-2
ASSQAKGLGAF
>TRBJ2-2|TRBV7-2
ASSGGGLAGGTGELF
>TRBJ2-5|TRBV7-6
ASSLSGGALETQY
>TRBJ1-2|TRBV4-1
ASARGTGPTSNYGYT
>TRBJ2-2|TRBV14
ASSPFSGGAYGELF